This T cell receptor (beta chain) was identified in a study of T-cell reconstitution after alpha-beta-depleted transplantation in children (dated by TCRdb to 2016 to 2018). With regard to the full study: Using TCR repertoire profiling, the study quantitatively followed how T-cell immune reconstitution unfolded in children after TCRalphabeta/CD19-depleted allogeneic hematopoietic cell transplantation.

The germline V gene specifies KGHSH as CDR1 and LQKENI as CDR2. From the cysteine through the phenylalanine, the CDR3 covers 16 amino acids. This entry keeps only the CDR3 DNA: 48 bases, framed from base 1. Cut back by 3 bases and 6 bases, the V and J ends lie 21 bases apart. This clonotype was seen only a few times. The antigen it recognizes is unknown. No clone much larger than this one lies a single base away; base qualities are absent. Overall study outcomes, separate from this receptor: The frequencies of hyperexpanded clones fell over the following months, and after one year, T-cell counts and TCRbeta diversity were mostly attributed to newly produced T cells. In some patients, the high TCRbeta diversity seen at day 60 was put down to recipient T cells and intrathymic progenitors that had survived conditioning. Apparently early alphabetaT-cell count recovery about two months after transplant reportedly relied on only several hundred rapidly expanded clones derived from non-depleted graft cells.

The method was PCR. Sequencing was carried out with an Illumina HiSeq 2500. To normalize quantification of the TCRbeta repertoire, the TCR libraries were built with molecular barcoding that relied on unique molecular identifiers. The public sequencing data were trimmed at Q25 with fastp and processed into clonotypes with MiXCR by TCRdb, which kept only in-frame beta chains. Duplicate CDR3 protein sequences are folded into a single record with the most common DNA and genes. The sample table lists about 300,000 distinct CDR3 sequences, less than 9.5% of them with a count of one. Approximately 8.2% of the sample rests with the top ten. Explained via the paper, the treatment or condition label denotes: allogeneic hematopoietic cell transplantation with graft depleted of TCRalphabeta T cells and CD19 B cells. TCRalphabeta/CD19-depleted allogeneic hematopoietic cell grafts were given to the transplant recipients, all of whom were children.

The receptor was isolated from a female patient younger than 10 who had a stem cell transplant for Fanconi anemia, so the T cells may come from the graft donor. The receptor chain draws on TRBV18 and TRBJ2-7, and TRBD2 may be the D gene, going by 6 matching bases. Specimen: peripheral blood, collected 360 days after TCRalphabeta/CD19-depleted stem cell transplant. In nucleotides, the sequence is TGTGCCAGCTCACCGATCGAGACCGGGACTGGAGGCGAGCAGTACTTC. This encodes CASSPIETGTGGEQYF.